This T cell receptor (beta chain) was recovered during a study of CD8 T cells in ankylosing spondylitis (dated by TCRdb to 2016 to 2017). A note on the overall study: T cell receptor beta repertoires were profiled in healthy donors and ankylosing spondylitis patients so that disease-linked TCR variants could be found. In total, the full study cohort was made up of approximately 99 healthy donors and roughly 27 ankylosing spondylitis patients. Peripheral blood was sampled, and synovial fluid was additionally collected from ankylosing spondylitis patients.

What the authors observed across the whole study: A TCR beta motif made up of several highly homologous amino acid variants appeared to be characteristic of blood from ankylosing spondylitis patients. A CD8+ phenotype was shown by the disease-linked clones, which were found at relatively low frequencies in peripheral blood. Some motif variants were previously reported in synovial fluid and blood of reactive arthritis patients, suggesting common disease-initiation mechanisms. According to the report, matched synovial fluid samples from ankylosing spondylitis patients were significantly enriched for the disease-linked clones.

With regard to this clonotype: Its antigen target is currently unknown. No base qualities exist here, and no much larger clone lies one base off it.

There are 16 amino acids in the CDR3, from cysteine to phenylalanine inclusive. This entry keeps only the CDR3 DNA: 48 bases, framed from base 1. CDR1 SGHTA and CDR2 FQGNSA were looked up in the germline V gene. Trimming takes 3 bases from V and 2 bases from J, and the germline ends sit 11 bases apart. The sequencing machine was an Illumina HiSeq 2500. Quantitative 5'-RACE with molecular barcodes was used to prepare TCR beta libraries. The source study handled its data this way. To identify disease-linked TCR variants, a new computational method was used, one built on a probabilistic model of VDJ rearrangement. TCRdb reanalyzed the raw reads on its own, using fastp at Q25 for trimming and MiXCR for clone calling, and kept in-frame beta chains. Duplicate CDR3 protein sequences are folded into a single record with the most common DNA and genes. The V and J calls reflect TCRdb's pipeline rather than the authors' work. This sample is represented by more than 150,000 distinct CDR3 sequences; under 15% of them were singletons. The ten largest clonotypes hold about 10% of the sample.

The sequence was obtained from a female donor with ankylosing spondylitis or in good health (not recorded which). Rearrangement joined TRBV7-2 to TRBJ2-6; the D call is tentative, TRBD1 or TRBD2, as each matches 5 bases. The sequenced material came from blood, either unsorted or a sorted T cell fraction (not recorded which). The CDR3 protein is CASSLKGSTGANVLTF. The sequence in DNA is TGTGCCAGCAGCTTGAAGGGGAGCACTGGGGCCAACGTCCTGACTTTC.